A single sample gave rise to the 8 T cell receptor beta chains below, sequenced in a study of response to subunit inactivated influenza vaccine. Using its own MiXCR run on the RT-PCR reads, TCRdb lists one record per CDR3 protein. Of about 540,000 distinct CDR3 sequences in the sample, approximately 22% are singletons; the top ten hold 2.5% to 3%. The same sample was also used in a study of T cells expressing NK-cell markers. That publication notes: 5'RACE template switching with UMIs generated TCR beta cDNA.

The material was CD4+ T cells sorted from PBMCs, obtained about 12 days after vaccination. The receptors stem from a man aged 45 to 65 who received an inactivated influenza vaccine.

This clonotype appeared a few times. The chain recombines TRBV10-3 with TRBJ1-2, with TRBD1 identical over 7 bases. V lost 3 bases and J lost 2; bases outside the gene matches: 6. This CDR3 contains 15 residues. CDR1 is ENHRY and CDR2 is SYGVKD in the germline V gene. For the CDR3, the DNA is TGTGCCATCAGTGAAGGGACAGCCTTCAACTATGGCTACACCTTC. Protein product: CAISEGTAFNYGYTF.

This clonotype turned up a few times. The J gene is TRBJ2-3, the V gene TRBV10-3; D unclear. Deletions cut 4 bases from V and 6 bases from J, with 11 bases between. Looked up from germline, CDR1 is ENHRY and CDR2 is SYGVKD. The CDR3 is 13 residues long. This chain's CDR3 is CAISGTAADTQYF. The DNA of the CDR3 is TGTGCCATCAGTGGAACCGCTGCTGATACGCAGTATTTT.

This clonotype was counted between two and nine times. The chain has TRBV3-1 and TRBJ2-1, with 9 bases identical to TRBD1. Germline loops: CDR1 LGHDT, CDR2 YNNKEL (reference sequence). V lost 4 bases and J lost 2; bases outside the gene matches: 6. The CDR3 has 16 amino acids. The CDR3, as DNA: TGTGCCAGCAGCCGGGGACAGGGACTGACCTACAATGAGCAGTTCTTC. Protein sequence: CASSRGQGLTYNEQFF.

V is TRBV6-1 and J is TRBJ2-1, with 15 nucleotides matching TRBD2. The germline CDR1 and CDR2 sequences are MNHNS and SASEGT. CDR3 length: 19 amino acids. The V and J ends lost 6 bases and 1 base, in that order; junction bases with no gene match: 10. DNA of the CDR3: TGTGCCAGCAGAAAACGGACTAGCGGGAGGGAGGGTTCCTACAATGAGCAGTTCTTC. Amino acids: CASRKRTSGREGSYNEQFF.

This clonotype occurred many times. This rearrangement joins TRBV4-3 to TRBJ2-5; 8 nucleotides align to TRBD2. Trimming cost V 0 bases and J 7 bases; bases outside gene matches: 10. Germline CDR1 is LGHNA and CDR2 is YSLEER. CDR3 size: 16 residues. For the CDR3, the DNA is TGCGCCAGCAGCCAAGAGTTTTATGGCGGGGGGCGGACCCAGTACTTC. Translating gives CASSQEFYGGGRTQYF.

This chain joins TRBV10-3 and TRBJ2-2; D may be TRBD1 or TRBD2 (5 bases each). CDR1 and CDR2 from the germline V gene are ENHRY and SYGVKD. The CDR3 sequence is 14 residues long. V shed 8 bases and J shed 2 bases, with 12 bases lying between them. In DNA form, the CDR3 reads TGTGCCATCCGTCAGGGAGTTAACACCGGGGAGCTGTTTTTT. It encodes CAIRQGVNTGELFF.

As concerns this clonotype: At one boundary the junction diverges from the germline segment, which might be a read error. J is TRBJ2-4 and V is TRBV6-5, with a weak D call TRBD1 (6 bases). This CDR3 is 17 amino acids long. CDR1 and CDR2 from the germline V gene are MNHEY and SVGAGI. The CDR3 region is CASSYKGDILGKNIQCF. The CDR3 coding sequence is TGTGCCAGCAGTTATAAGGGGGACATACTCGGCAAAAACATTCAGTGCTTC.

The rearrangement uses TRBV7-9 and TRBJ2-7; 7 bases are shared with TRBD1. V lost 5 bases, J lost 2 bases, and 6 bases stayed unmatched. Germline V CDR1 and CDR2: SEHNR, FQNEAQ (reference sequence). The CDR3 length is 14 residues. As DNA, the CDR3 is TGTGCCAGCAGCCCTGGACAGGCCGCCTACGAGCAGTACTTC. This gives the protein CASSPGQAAYEQYF.